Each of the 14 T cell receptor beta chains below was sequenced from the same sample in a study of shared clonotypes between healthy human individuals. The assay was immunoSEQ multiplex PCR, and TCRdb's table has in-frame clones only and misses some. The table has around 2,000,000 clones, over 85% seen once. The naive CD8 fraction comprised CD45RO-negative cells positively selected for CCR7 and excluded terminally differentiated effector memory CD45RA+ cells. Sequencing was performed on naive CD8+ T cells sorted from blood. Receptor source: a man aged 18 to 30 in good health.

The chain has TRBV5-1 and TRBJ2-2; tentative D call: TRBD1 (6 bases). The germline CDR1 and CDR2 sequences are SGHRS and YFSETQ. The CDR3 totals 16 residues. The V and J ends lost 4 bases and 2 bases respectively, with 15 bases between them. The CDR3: CASSTSGVPNTGELFF. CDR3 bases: TGCGCCAGCAGCACTTCAGGGGTCCCAAACACCGGGGAGCTGTTTTTT.

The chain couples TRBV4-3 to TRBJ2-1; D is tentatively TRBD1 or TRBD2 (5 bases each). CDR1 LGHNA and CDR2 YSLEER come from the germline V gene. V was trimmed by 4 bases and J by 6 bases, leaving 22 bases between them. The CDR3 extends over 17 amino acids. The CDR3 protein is CASSRTRKLGASNEQFF. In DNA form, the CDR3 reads TGCGCCAGCAGCCGAACGAGGAAACTAGGGGCCTCCAATGAGCAGTTCTTC.

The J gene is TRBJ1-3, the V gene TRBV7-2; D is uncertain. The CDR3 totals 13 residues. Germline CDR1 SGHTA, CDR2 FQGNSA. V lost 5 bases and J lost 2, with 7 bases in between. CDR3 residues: CASSMGPGNTIYF. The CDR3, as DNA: TGTGCCAGCAGCATGGGTCCTGGAAACACCATATATTTT.

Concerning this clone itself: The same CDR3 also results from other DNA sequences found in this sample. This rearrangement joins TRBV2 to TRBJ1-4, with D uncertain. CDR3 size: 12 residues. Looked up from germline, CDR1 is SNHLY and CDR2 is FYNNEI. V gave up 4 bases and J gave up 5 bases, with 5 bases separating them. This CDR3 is CASSGGNEKLFF. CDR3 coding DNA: TGTGCCAGCAGTGGCGGCAATGAAAAACTGTTTTTT.

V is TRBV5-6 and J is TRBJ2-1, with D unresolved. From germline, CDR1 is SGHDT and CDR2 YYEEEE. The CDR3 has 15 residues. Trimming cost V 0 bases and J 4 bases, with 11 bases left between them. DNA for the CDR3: TGTGCCAGCAGCTTGGATAATCTGGCGTACAATGAGCAGTTCTTC. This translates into CASSLDNLAYNEQFF.

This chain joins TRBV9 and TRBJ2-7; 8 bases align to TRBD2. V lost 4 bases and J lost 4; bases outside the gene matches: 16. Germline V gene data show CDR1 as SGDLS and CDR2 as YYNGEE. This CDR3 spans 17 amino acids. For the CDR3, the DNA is TGTGCCAGCAGCCCCCCCACAGGTGGGAGCGGGAGTTACGAGCAGTACTTC. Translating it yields CASSPPTGGSGSYEQYF.

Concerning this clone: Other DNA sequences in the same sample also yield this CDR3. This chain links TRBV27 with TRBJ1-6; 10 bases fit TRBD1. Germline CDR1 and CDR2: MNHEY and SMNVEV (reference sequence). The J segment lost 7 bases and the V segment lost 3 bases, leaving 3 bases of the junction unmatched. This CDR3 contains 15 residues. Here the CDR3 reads CASSLGQGTNSPLHF. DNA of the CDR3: TGTGCCAGCAGTTTGGGACAGGGGACCAATTCACCCCTCCACTTT.

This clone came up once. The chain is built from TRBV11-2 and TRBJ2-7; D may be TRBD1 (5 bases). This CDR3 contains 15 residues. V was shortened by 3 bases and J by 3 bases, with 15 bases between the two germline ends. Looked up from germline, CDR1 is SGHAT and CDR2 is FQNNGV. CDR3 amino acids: CASSFGMTAYYEQYF. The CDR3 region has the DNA TGTGCCAGCAGCTTCGGAATGACAGCTTACTACGAGCAGTACTTC. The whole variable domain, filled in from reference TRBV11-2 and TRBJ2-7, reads EAGVAQSPRYKIIEKRQSVAFWCNPISGHATLYWYQQILGQGPKLLIQFQNNGVVDDSQLPKDRFSAERLKGVDSTLKIQPAKLEDSAVYLCASSFGMTAYYEQYFGPGTRLTVT.

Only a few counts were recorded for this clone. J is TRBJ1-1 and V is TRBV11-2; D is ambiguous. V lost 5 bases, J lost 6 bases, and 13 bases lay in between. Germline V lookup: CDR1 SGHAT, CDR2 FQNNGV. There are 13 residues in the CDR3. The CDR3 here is CASSTYGEAEAFF. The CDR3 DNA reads TGTGCCAGCAGCACCTATGGCGAGGCTGAAGCTTTCTTT.

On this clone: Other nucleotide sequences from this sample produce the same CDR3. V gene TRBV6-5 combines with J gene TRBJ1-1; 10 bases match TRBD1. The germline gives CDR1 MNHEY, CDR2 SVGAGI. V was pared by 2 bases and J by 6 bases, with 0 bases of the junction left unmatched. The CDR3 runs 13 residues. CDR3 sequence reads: CASSYGQGAEAFF. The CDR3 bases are TGTGCCAGCAGTTACGGACAGGGGGCTGAAGCTTTCTTT.

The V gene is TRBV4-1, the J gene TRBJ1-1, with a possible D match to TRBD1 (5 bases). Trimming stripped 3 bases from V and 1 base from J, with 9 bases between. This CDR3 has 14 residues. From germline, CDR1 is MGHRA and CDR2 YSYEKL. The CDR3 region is CASSQRQTNTEAFF. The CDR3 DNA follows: TGCGCCAGCAGCCAGAGACAGACGAACACTGAAGCTTTCTTT.

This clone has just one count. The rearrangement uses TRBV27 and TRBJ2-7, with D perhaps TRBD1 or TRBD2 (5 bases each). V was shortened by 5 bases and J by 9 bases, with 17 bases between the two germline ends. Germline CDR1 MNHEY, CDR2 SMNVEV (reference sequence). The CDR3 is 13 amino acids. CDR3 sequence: CASSPSGRFWQYF. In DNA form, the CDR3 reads TGTGCCAGCAGTCCTTCGGGACGGTTTTGGCAGTACTTC.

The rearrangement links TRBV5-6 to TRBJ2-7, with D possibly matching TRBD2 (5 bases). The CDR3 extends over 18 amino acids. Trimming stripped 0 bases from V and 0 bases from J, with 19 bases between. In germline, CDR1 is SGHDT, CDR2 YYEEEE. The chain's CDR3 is CASSLGFLAGYSSYEQYF. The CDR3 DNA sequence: TGTGCCAGCAGCTTGGGGTTTCTCGCGGGCTACAGCTCCTACGAGCAGTACTTC.

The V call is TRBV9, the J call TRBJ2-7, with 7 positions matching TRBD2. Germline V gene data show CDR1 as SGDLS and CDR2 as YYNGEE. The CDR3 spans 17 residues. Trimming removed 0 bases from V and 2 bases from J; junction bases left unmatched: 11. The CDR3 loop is CASSVGGPGTITYEQYF. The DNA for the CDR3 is TGTGCCAGCAGCGTAGGGGGTCCTGGGACTATTACCTACGAGCAGTACTTC.